What follows describes a single TCR beta chain. The antigen it binds to is not known. No much larger clonotype is one base removed from it; base qualities were not supplied. The record originates from a study of shared clonotypes between healthy human individuals (dated by TCRdb to the early 2020s). For the study in its entirety: Three men and two women, aged 18 to 49 years, made up the cohort. Per donor, three plates each were used for CD4 naive and CD4 memory, two for CD8 naive, and one for CD8 memory. To estimate repertoire size and how much clonotypes are shared between individuals, the study performed deep sequencing of blood TCR repertoires from about 5 healthy adults. Different laboratories and diverse techniques were used to prepare libraries and sequence TCR repertoires, to increase sequencing depth and limit assay-specific biases. Per donor, leukapheresis produced somewhere between about 0.94 and 10 billion PBMCs. Overall study outcomes, separate from this receptor: Clonotypes shared by all four sorted-subset donors showed higher generation probabilities than non-shared clonotypes. Sampling was restricted to blood, and TCR repertoires in tissue are likely to differ from TCR repertoires in blood. When a few donors were compared, the shared fraction of clonotypes was roughly 4.8% for naive CD4, 3.5% to 4% for naive CD8, about 2.5% for memory CD4, and approximately 0.4% for memory CD8. Rarefaction of sorted-subset datasets indicated incomplete sequencing despite the large sequencing depth. Estimated clonotype richness was generally larger for naive than for memory subsets. Because the study included a small number of donors, the genetic and exposure-history diversity represented was limited. Pairwise subsampling led to the expectation that sequencing depth would affect the degree of clonotype sharing among donors.

Using the deep immunoSEQ assay, TCR CDR3 regions were amplified from genomic DNA by multiplex PCR. Extracted genomic DNA from each cell subset was distributed evenly across all wells of several immunoSEQ 96-well plates, and each plate was treated as a replicate. For sorted subsets, each replicate PCR was loaded with approximately 200 ng genomic DNA, equivalent to 32,000 or so T cell genomes. Purified libraries were measured with a Qubit 3.0 fluorometer, size-checked on a Bioanalyzer 2100, and measured again with the KAPA Library Quantification kit. Every immunoSEQ 96-well plate was sequenced on a separate single-read 150-cycle Illumina NextSeq 550 flow cell. In the paper's pipeline: Because the immunoSEQ output held only junctional sequences and lacked quality scores, the filtering could not match the filtering applied to full-length reads. Sequences were annotated with PyIR, a Python wrapper for IgBLAST v1.9, and V/J genes and CDR3 were assigned using IMGT germline references. Any read was removed if the V/J assignment was weak (E-value above 1e-6), the CDR3 was missing, or the read contained stop codons, out-of-frame junctions, or ambiguous translated residues. V3J clonotypes were defined as sequences sharing an identical inferred V gene, J gene, and CDR3 amino acid sequence. To compute the percentage overlap between repertoires, the number of shared unique clonotypes was divided by the size of the smaller repertoire. Three approaches were used to assess repertoire richness: RTK rarefaction, the Chao1 estimator, and Recon v2.1 estimates of unobserved clonotypes. Generation probabilities for all TCRbeta clonotypes obtained by the gDNA method from a handful of donors were computed using OLGA. TCRdb retrieved this table from immuneACCESS and kept in-frame rearrangements only. Not all clones are present; in checked studies, unresolved V genes account for under half, and no reason is known for the remainder. V and J calls and clone size are copied from that table; D and trimming were computed from the DNA. In this sample the table shows over 2 million clones, roughly 92% of which occur a single time. In total, the top ten clones hold around 0.4% of the sample.

The donors were healthy, HIV-negative adults who had no recently reported acute infections or vaccinations. Every donor was a Caucasian adult residing in Nashville, Tennessee, USA. Magnetic negative selection was used to enrich CD4+ T cells, after which naive cells were positively selected on CD45RA and the negative fraction became the memory subset. Blood was collected by leukapheresis, and PBMCs were isolated by Ficoll-Histopaque density gradient centrifugation and then cryopreserved in liquid nitrogen vapor phase. Purity and quantity of every magnetically sorted T cell population were checked by analytical flow cytometry. Genomic DNA was isolated from each sorted fraction and quantified by UV absorbance on a Nanodrop 2000c. The sequence came from a man in his late teens or twenties in good health. Some clones in this sample may be carry-over from other donors' samples. Specimen: naive CD4+ T cells from PBMCs. Reading the label with the study, this specimen's cell subset or site is: CD45RA+ positively selected.

The nucleotide sequence reads as follows: TGCGCCAGCAGCTTGGCCCCAGGGCGAACAGGGCCTTACAATGAGCAGTTCTTC. Its protein is CASSLAPGRTGPYNEQFF. Recombination linked TRBV5-1 to TRBJ2-1; the D gene is possibly TRBD1, with 6 bases matching. For CDR1 and CDR2, the germline V gene lists SGHRS and YFSETQ. V lost 0 bases and J lost 4 bases; the stretch between them is 20 bases long. The CDR3 goes from the cysteine to the phenylalanine over 18 residues. The only DNA kept is the CDR3, 54 bases in frame from the first base.